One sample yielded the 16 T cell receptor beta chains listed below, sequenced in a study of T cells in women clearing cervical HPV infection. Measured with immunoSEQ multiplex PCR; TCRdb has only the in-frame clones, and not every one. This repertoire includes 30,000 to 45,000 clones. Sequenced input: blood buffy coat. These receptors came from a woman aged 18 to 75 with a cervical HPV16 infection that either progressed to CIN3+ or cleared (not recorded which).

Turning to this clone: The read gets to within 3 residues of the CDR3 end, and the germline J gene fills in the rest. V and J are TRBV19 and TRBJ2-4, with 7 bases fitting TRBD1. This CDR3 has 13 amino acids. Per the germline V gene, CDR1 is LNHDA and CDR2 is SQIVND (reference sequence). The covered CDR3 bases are TGTGCCAGTAGTCACCGGGACAGATATGGT. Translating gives CASSHRDRYG. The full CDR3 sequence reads CASSHRDRYGQYF.

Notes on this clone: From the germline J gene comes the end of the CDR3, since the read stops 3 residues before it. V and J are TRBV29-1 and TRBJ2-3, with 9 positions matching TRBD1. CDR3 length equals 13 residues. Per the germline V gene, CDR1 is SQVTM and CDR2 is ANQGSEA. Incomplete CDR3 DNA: TGCAGCGTTGGGACAGGGGTTGGGGAGACG. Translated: CSVGTGVGET. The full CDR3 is CSVGTGVGETQYF.

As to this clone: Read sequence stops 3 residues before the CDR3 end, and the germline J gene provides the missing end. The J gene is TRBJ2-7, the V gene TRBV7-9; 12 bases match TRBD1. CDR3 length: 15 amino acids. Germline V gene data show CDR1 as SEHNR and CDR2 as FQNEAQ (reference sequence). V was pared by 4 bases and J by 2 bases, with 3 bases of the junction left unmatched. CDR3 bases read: TGTGCCAGCAGCTCCCGGGACAGGGGGCCCTACGAG. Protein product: CASSSRDRGPYE. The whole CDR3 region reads CASSSRDRGPYEQYF.

The DNA read from the CDR3 is TGTGCCAGCAGCGCTACAGGCGGCTATAATTCACCC. Its translation is CASSATGGYNSP. The whole CDR3 reads CASSATGGYNSPLHF. The V gene is TRBV7-3, the J gene TRBJ1-6; D is perhaps TRBD1 (5 bases). The read is 3 residues too short to cover the CDR3 end, so that end is filled in from the germline J gene. This CDR3 region has 15 residues. The V end lost 5 bases, the J end lost 3 bases, and 11 bases lay between the germline ends. CDR1 and CDR2 from the germline V gene are SGHTA and FQGTGA.

The sequenced CDR3 bases are TGTGCCAGCAGTGACGCATCGGGGGTACGGGAGACC. This codes for CASSDASGVRET. The complete CDR3 sequence is CASSDASGVRETQYF. The chain has TRBV2 and TRBJ2-5; TRBD2 might be the D (6 bases). The read ends 3 residues shy of where the CDR3 ends; the end is completed using the germline J gene. With 3 bases removed from V and 5 bases from J, the gap between germline ends came to 16 bases. This CDR3 spans 15 amino acids. Germline CDR1 reads SNHLY; CDR2 reads FYNNEI. The whole variable domain, remainder taken from reference TRBV2 and TRBJ2-5, is EPEVTQTPSHQVTQMGQEVILRCVPISNHLYFYWYRQILGQKVEFLVSFYNNEISEKSEIFDDQFSVERPDGSNFTLKIRSTKLEDSAMYFCASSDASGVRETQYFGPGTRLLVL.

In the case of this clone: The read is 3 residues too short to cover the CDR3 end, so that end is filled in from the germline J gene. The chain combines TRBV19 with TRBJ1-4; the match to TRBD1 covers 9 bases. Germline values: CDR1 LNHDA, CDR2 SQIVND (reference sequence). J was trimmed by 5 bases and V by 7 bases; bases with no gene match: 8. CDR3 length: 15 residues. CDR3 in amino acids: CASTSTGTGNEKLFF. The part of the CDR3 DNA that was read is TGTGCCAGTACCTCCACCGGGACAGGGAATGAAAAA.

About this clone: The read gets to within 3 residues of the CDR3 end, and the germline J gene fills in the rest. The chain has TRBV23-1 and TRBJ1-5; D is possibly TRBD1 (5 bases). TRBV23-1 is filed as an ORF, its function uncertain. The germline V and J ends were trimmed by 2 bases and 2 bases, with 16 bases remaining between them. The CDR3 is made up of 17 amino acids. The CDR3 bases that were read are TGCGCCAGCAGTCAAAATGCCAGGGAAAATGGCAATCAGCCC. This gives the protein CASSQNARENGNQP. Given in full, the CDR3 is CASSQNARENGNQPQHF.

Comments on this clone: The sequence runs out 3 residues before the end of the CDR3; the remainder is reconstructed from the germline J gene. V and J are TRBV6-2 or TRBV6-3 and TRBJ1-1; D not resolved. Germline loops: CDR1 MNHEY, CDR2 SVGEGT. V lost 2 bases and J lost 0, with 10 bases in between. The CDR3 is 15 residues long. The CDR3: CASSYGQIMNTEAFF. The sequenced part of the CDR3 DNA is TGTGCCAGCAGTTACGGCCAGATCATGAACACTGAA.

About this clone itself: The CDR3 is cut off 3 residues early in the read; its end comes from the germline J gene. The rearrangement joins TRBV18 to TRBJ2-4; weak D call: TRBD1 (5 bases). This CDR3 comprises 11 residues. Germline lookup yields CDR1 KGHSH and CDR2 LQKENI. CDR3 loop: CASSSGLGQYF. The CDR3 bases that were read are TGTGCCAGCTCGTCAGGGTTGGGT. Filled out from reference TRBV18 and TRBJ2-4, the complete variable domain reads NAGVMQNPRHLVRRRGQEARLRCSPMKGHSHVYWYRQLPEEGLKFMVYLQKENIIDESGMPKERFSAEFPKEGPSILRIQQVVRGDSAAYFCASSSGLGQYFGAGTRLSVL.

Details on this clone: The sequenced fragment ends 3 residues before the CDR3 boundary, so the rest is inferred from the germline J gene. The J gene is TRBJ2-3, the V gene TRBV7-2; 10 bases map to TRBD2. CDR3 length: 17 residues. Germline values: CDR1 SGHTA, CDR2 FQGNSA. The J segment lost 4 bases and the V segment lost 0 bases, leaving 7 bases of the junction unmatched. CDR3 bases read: TGTGCCAGCAGCTTAGCTTTAGCGGGGGGCGGGGCAGATACG. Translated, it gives CASSLALAGGGADT. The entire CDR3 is CASSLALAGGGADTQYF.

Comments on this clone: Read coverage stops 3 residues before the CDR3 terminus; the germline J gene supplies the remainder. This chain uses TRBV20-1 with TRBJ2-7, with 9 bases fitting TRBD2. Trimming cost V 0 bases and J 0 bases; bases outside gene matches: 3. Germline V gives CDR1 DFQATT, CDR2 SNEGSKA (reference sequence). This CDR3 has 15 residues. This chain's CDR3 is CSARDLTSGSYEQYF. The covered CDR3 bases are TGCAGTGCTAGAGATCTGACTAGCGGCTCCTACGAG.

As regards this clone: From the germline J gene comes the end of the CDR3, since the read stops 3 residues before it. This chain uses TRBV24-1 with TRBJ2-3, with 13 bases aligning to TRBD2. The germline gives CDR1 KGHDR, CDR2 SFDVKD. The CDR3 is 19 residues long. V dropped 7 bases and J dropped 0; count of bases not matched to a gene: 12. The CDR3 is CATSGGTSGVSISTDTQYF. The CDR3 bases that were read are TGTGCCACCAGCGGGGGGACTAGCGGGGTTAGTATTAGCACAGATACG.

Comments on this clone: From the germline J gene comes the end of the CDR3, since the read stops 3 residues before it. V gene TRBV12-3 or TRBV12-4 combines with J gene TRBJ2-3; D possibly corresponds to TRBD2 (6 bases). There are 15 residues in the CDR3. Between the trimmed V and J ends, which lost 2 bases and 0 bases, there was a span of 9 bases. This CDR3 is CASSLIAASTDTQYF. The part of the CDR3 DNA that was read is TGTGCCAGCAGTTTAATAGCGGCAAGCACAGATACG.

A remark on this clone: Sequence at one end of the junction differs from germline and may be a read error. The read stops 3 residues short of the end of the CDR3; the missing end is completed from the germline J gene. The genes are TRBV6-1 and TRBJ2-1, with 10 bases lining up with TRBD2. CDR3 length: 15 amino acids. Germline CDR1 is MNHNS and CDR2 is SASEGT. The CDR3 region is CASSEAGGPRNEQFF. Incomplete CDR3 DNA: TGTGCCAGCAGCGAAGCGGGGGGGCCGCGAAATGAG.

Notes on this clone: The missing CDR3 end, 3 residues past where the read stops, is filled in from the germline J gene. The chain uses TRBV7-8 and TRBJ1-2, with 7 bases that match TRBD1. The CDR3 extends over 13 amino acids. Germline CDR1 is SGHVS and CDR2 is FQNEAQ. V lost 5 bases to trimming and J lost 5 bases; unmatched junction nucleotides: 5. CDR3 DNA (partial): TGTGCCAGCAGCACAGGGGAGGCATATGGC. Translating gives CASSTGEAYG. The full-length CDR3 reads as CASSTGEAYGYTF.

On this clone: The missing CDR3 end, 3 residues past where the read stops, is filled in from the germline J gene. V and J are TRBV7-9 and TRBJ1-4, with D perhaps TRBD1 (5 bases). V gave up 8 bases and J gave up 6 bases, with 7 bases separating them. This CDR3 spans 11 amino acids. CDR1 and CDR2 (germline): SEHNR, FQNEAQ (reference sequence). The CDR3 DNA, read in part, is TGTGCCAGCGGCAGGGATGAAAAA. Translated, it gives CASGRDEK. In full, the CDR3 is CASGRDEKLFF. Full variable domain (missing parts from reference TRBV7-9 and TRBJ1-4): DTGVSQNPRHKITKRGQNVTFRCDPISEHNRLYWYRQTLGQGPEFLTYFQNEAQLEKSRLLSDRFSAERPKGSFSTLEIQRTEQGDSAMYLCASGRDEKLFFGSGTQLSVL.